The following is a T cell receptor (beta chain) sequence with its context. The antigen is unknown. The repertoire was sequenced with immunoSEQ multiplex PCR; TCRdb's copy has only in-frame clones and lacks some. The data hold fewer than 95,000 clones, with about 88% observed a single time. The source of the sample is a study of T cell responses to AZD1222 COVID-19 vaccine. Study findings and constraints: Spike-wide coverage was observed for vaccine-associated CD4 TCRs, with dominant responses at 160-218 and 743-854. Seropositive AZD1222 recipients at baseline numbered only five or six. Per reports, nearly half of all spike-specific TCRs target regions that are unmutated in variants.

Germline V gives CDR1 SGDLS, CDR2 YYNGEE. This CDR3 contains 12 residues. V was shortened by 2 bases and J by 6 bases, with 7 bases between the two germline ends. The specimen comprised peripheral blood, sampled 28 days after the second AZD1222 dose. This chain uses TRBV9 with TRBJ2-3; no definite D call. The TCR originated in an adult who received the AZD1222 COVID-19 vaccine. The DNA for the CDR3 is TGTGCCAGCAGCGTCCAATCGGATACGCAGTATTTT. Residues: CASSVQSDTQYF.